This T cell receptor (beta chain) was identified during a study of T-cell reconstitution after alpha-beta-depleted transplantation in children. Study findings and constraints: TCRbeta diversity was high at day 60 in some patients (a result of surviving recipient T cells and thymic progenitors). Several hundred expanded graft clones reportedly gave rise to the alpha-beta T cells present about two months after transplant. Hyperexpanded clones declined; after one year, newly produced T cells mostly supplied diversity.

Unique molecular identifiers were incorporated when the TCRbeta library was constructed. TCRdb itself ran the PCR reads through MiXCR, one entry per CDR3 protein. The sample has some 600,000 distinct CDR3 sequences, 10% to 15% seen once; the top ten hold about 2%. This clonotype was found a few times. As yet, its antigen is unknown. This clonotype originated in a male patient between 5 and 17 years old who had a stem cell transplant for acute myeloid leukemia, so the T cells may come from the graft donor. Here the sequenced sample was PBMCs, mostly from graft donor cells, taken 360 days after TCRalphabeta/CD19-depleted stem cell transplant.

In DNA form, the CDR3 reads TGTGCCAGCAGTGAACCCGACAGGTTCTCCTACGAGCAGTACTTC. This gives the protein CASSEPDRFSYEQYF. This chain uses TRBV2 with TRBJ2-7, with a possible D match to TRBD1 (6 bases). Trimming cost V 2 bases and J 0 bases, with 11 bases left between them. The germline CDR1 and CDR2 sequences are SNHLY and FYNNEI. This CDR3 has 15 amino acids.